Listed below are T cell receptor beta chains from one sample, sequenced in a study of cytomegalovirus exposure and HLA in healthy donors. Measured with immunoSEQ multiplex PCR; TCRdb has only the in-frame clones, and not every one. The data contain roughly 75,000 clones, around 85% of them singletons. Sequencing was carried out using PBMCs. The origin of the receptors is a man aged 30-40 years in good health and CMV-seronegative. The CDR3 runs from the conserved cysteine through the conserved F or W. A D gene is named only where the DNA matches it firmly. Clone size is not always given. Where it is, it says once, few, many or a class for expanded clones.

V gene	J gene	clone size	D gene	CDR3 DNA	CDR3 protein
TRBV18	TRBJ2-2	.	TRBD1	TGTGCCAGCTCACGAGCTCTGCAGGGGGCGCGTCGTGCCGGGGAGCTGTTTTTT	CASSRALQGARRAGELFF
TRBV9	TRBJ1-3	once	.	TGTGCCAGCAGCTCCAGGTTGGATGCGGGAAACACCATATATTTT	CASSSRLDAGNTIYF
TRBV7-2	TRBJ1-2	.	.	TGTGCCAGCAGCCCGACCGGGGGCTATGGCTACACCTTC	CASSPTGGYGYTF
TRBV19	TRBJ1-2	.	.	TGTGCCAGTAGTATGCTTCCAGGGCTGAACTATGGCTACACCTTC	CASSMLPGLNYGYTF
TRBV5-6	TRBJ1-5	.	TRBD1	TGTGCCAGCAGCTTGAGGGGACAGGGGTATCAGCCCCAGCATTTT	CASSLRGQGYQPQHF
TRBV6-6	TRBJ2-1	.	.	TGTGCCAGCAGTTACTCACAGGGCAATGAGCAGTTCTTC	CASSYSQGNEQFF
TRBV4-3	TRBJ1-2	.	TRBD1	TGCGCCAGCAGTCATCAGGGGGCTCGTTATGGCTACACCTTC	CASSHQGARYGYTF
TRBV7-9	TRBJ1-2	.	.	TGTGCCAGCAGCTTCGGAGGTGAACCTCTCATCTTC	CASSFGGEPLIF
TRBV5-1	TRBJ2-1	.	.	TGCGCCAGCAGCTTGGACGCTGGCGGCTATTACAATGAGCAGTTCTTC	CASSLDAGGYYNEQFF
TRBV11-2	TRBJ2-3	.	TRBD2	TGTGCCAGCAGCTTAACGGCGGGGGGGCAATTAGATACGCAGTATTTT	CASSLTAGGQLDTQYF
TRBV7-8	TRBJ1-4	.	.	TGTGCCAGCACCCCGGGGGTACAGCTCGAAAAACTGTTTTTT	CASTPGVQLEKLFF